The present T cell receptor beta chain was sequenced within a study of breast tumors, draining lymph nodes, adjacent tissues. The V and J ends lost 3 bases and 5 bases, in that order; junction bases with no gene match: 5. This CDR3 region has 14 residues. In germline, CDR1 is SGHTA, CDR2 FQGTGA. Study-level points and caveats: Luminal-like breast cancer showed significantly higher tumor–nontumor repertoire similarity than basal-like. Most tumor T cells seemingly derive from lymph node, then expand in tumor.

TCRdb independently ran MiXCR on the multiplex PCR reads; one entry per CDR3 protein. The sample yields about 230,000 distinct CDR3 sequences, about 34% seen once. The lymph nodes were axillary draining lymph nodes from breast cancer patients. This clonotype was seen repeatedly, ten times or more. Its specificity is unknown. Material: axillary lymph node tissue. The chain joins TRBV7-3 to TRBJ2-7; TRBD1 matches 9 bases. This clonotype originated in a female donor with breast cancer. Some clones in this sample may be carry-over from other donors' samples. This CDR3 is CASSFGTGKDEQYF. The CDR3 DNA follows: TGTGCCAGCAGCTTCGGGACAGGGAAGGACGAGCAGTACTTC.